The sequence of this T cell receptor beta chain was determined in a study of blood T cell repertoires in COVID-19. The data were produced by immunoSEQ multiplex PCR, yet TCRdb's version contains in-frame clones alone and is incomplete. The profile shows approximately 410,000 clones, approximately 90% of them singletons. Trimming cost V 1 base and J 10 bases, with 8 bases left between them. The CDR3 length is 13 residues. Germline V gene sequence: CDR1 LGHDT, CDR2 YNNKEL (reference sequence). This TCR derives from a woman aged 25 to 39 with active or convalescent COVID-19. Sequencing was done on a sample of peripheral blood. The rearrangement links TRBV3-1 (or the pseudogene TRBV3-2) to TRBJ1-6, with no clear D. The CDR3 reads CASSQGLQSPLHF. In DNA, the CDR3 is TGTGCCAGCAGCCAAGGGCTCCAATCACCCCTCCACTTT.